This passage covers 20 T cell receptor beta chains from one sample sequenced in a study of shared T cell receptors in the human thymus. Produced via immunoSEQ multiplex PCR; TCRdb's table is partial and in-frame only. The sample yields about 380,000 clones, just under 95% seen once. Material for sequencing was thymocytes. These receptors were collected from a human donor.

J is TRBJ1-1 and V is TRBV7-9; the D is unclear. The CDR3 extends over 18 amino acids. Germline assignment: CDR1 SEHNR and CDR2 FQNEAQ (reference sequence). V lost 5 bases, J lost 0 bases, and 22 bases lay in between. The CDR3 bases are TGTGCCAGCAGCACAAAGTATGGGCAGGCCAGAATGAACACTGAAGCTTTCTTT. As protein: CASSTKYGQARMNTEAFF. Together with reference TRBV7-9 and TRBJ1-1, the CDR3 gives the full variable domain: DTGVSQNPRHKITKRGQNVTFRCDPISEHNRLYWYRQTLGQGPEFLTYFQNEAQLEKSRLLSDRFSAERPKGSFSTLEIQRTEQGDSAMYLCASSTKYGQARMNTEAFFGQGTRLTVV.

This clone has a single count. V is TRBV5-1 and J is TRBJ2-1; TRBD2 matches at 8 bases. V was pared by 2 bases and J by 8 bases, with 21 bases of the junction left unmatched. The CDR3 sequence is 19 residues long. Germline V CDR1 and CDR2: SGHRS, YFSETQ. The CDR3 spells CASSLFSGTEGNSTDEQFF. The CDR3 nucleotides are TGCGCCAGCAGCTTATTTAGCGGGACCGAAGGTAACTCAACAGATGAGCAGTTCTTC.

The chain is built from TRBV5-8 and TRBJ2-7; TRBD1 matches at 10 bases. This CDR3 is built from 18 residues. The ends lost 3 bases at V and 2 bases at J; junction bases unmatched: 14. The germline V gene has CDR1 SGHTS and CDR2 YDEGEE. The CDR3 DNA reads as TGTGCCAGCAGCTGTGACAGGGGGCCGATTATTCCAACCTACGAGCAGTACTTC. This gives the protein CASSCDRGPIIPTYEQYF.

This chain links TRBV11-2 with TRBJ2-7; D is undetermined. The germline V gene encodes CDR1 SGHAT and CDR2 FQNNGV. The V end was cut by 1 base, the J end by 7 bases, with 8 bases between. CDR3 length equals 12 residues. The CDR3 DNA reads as TGTGCCAGCAGCTTAGGTATCCTAGAGCAGTACTTC. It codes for CASSLGILEQYF.

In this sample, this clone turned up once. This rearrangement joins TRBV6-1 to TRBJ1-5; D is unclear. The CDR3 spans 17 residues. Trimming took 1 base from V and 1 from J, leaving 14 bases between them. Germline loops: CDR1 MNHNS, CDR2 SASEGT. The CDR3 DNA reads TGTGCCAGCAGTGAAGGTGGCACCCTAGGAAGCAATCAGCCCCAGCATTTT. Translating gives CASSEGGTLGSNQPQHF.

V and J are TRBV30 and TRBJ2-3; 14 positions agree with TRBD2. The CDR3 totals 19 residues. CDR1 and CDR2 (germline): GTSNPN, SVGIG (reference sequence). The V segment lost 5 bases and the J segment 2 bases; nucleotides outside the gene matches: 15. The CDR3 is CAWRRGGTSGSGNTDTQYF. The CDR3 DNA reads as TGTGCCTGGCGCCGGGGCGGGACTAGCGGGAGCGGCAACACAGATACGCAGTATTTT.

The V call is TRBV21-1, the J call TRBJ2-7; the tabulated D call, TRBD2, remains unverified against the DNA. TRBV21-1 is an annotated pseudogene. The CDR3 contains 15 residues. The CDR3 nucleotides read TGTGCCAGCAGGGGGAGACTAGCGGGAGACTGCGAGCAGTACTTC. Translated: CASRGRLAGDCEQYF.

DNA for the CDR3: TGTGCCAGCACCGGGACAGGGGTTAGTGAAGCTTTCTTT. Its protein is CASTGTGVSEAFF. This rearrangement joins TRBV27 to TRBJ1-1, with TRBD1 matching over 10 bases. Trimming removed 7 bases from V and 7 bases from J; junction bases left unmatched: 6. Germline lookup yields CDR1 MNHEY and CDR2 SMNVEV (reference sequence). The CDR3 has 13 amino acids.

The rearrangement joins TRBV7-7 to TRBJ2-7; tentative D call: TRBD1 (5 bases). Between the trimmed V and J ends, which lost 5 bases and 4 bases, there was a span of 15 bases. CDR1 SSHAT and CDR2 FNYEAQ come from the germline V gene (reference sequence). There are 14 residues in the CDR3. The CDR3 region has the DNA TGTGCCAGCAGCCCAGGGTATCCTAGTTACGAGCAGTACTTC. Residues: CASSPGYPSYEQYF.

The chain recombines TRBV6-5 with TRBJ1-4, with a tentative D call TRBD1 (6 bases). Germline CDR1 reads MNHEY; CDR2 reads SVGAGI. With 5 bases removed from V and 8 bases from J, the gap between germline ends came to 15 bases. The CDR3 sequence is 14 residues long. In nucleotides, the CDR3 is TGTGCCAGCAGTCCTGACAGGTCAACGGAAAAACTGTTTTTT. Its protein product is CASSPDRSTEKLFF.

The CDR3 coding sequence is TGTGCCAGCAGTGACAGGACGAACACCGGGGAGCTGTTTTTT. Translation gives CASSDRTNTGELFF. The V gene is TRBV2, the J gene TRBJ2-2; no clear D. From germline, CDR1 is SNHLY and CDR2 FYNNEI. This CDR3 has 14 residues. Between the trimmed V and J ends, which lost 3 bases and 0 bases, there was a span of 5 bases.

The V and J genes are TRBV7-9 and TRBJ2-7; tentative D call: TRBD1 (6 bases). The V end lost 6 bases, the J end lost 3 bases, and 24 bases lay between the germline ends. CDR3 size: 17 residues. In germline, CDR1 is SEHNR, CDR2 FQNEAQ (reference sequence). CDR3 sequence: CASRFRGPVIAGYEQYF. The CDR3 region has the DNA TGTGCCAGCAGGTTCAGGGGTCCGGTGATAGCAGGCTACGAGCAGTACTTC.

CDR3 DNA: TGTGCCAGCAGTTTACGCGGACAGGGGGCTACCAATTCACCCCTCCACTTT. Translating gives CASSLRGQGATNSPLHF. V and J are TRBV28 and TRBJ1-6; 11 nucleotides agree with TRBD1. Germline assignment: CDR1 MDHEN and CDR2 SYDVKM. The CDR3 is made up of 17 amino acids. The ends lost 2 bases at V and 7 bases at J; junction bases unmatched: 7. The complete variable domain, with remaining parts taken from reference TRBV28 and TRBJ1-6, reads DVKVTQSSRYLVKRTGEKVFLECVQDMDHENMFWYRQDPGLGLRLIYFSYDVKMKEKGDIPEGYSVSREKKERFSLILESASTNQTSMYLCASSLRGQGATNSPLHFGNGTRLTVT.

The CDR3 is CASSPEYHEQYF. For the CDR3, the DNA is TGTGCCAGCAGCCCCGAGTACCACGAGCAGTACTTC. V gene TRBV7-2 combines with J gene TRBJ2-7, with D unclear. V dropped 5 bases and J dropped 5 bases, with 10 bases sitting between them. This CDR3 has 12 amino acids. Germline V gene sequence: CDR1 SGHTA, CDR2 FQGNSA.

CDR3 amino acids: CASSFNMNTEAFF. DNA for the CDR3: TGCGCCAGCAGCTTTAATATGAACACTGAAGCTTTCTTT. The chain uses TRBV5-1 and TRBJ1-1; D not resolved. This CDR3 comprises 13 residues. V lost 2 bases, J lost 0 bases, and 5 bases lay in between. In germline, CDR1 is SGHRS, CDR2 YFSETQ.

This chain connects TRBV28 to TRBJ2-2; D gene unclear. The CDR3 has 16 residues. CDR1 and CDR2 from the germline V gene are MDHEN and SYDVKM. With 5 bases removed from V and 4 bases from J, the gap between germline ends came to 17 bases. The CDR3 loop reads CASSPTGPGFTGELFF. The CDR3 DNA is TGTGCCAGCAGTCCTACCGGGCCGGGCTTCACCGGGGAGCTGTTTTTT.

The DNA of the CDR3 is TGTGCCAGCAGCCGGTCGGGGAACCCCTACGAGCAGTACTTC. Its translation is CASSRSGNPYEQYF. J is TRBJ2-7 and V is TRBV7-9; a weak D match, TRBD2 (5 bases). The CDR3 runs 14 residues. Germline CDR1 reads SEHNR; CDR2 reads FQNEAQ (reference sequence). V lost 5 bases and J 2 bases, leaving 13 bases between the germline ends.

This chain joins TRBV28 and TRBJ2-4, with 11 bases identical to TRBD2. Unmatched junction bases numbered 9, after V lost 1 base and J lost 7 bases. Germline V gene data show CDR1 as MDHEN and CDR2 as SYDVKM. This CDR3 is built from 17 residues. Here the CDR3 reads CASSLSPRSGRANIQYF. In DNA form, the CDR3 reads TGTGCCAGCAGTTTATCCCCCCGTAGCGGGAGGGCTAACATTCAGTACTTC.

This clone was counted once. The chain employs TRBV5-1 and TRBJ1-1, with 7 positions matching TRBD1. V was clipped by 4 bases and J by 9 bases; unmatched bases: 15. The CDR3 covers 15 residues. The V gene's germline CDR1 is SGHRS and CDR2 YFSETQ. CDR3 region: CASSPKRGRQGKAFF. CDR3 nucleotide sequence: TGCGCCAGCAGCCCAAAGAGGGGCAGACAGGGTAAAGCTTTCTTT.

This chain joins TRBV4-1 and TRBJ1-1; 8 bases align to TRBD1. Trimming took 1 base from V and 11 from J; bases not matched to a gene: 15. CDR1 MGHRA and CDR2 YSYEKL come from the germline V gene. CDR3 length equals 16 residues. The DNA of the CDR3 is TGCGCCAGCAGCCAAGCCCGGAAGACAGGGGCGTCTCTGGCTTTCTTT. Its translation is CASSQARKTGASLAFF.